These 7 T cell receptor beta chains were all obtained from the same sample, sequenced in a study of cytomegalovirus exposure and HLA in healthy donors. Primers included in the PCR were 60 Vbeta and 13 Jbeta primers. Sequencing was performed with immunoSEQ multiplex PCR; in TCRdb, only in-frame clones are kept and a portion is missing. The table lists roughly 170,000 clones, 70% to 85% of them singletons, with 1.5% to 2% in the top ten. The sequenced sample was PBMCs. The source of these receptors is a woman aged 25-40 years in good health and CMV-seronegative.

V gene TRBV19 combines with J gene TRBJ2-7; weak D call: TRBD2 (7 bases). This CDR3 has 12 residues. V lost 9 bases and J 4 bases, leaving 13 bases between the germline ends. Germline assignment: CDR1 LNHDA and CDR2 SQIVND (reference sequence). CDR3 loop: CASGGPVYEQYF. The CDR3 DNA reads TGTGCCAGCGGGGGGCCCGTTTACGAGCAGTACTTC.

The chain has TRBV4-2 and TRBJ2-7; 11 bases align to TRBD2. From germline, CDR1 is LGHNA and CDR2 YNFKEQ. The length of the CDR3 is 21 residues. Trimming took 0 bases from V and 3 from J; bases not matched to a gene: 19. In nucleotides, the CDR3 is TGTGCCAGCAGCCAAGACGGCCCTAGCGGGAGGCTTACCCTCGCCGACTACGAGCAGTACTTC. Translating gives CASSQDGPSGRLTLADYEQYF.

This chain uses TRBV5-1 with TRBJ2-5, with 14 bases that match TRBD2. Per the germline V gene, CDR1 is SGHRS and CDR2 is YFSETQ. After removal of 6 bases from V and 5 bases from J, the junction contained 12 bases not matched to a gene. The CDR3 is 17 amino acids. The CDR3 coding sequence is TGCGCCAGCAAGAATATGACTAGCGGGAGGGCCGGTGAGACCCAGTACTTC. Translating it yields CASKNMTSGRAGETQYF.

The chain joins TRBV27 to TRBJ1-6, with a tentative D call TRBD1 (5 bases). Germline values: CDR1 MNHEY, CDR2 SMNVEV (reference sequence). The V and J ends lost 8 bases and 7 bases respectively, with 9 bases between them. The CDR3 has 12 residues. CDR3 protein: CASGTGNSPLHF. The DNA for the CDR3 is TGTGCCAGCGGAACAGGAAATTCACCCCTCCACTTT.

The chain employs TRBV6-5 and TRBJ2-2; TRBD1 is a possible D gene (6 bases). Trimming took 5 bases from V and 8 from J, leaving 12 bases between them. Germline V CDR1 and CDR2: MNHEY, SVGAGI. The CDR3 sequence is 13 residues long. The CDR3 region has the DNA TGTGCCAGCAGTGCACAGGGAAAAGGGGAGCTGTTTTTT. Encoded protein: CASSAQGKGELFF.

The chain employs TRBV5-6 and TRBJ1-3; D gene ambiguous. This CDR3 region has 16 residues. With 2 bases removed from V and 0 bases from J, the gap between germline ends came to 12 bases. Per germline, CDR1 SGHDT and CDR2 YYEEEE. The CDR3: CASSLRLRYSGNTIYF. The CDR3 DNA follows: TGTGCCAGCAGCTTACGACTGCGATACTCTGGAAACACCATATATTTT.

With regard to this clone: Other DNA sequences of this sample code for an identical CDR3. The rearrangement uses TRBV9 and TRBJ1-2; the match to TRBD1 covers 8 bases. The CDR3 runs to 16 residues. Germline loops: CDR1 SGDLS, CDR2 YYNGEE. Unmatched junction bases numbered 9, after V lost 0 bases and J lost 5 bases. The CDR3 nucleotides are TGTGCCAGCAGCGTAGCTCCCCGGACAGGGTATTATGGCTACACCTTC. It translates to CASSVAPRTGYYGYTF. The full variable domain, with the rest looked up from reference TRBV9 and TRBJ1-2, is DSGVTQTPKHLITATGQRVTLRCSPRSGDLSVYWYQQSLDQGLQFLIQYYNGEERAKGNILERFSAQQFPDLHSELNLSSLELGDSALYFCASSVAPRTGYYGYTFGSGTRLTVV.